What follows are 10 T cell receptor beta chains derived from one specimen sequenced in a study of PD-1 blockade in classical Hodgkin lymphoma. Here immunoSEQ multiplex PCR was the method, and the copy in TCRdb shows in-frame clones only, minus some. The sample yields tens of thousands of clones, just under 80% seen once. Time point of the sample: cycle 4 day 1 (C4D1), after around six weeks of nivolumab. Each patient experienced a relapse that followed autologous stem cell transplantation, and brentuximab vedotin exposure varied. The sequencing used peripheral blood mononuclear cells (PBMCs), collected before the fourth cycle of nivolumab. All receptors derive from a human donor with classical Hodgkin lymphoma.

The gene calls are TRBV5-1 and TRBJ2-1, with TRBD1 as a possible D gene (6 bases). V was cut by 3 bases and J by 2 bases, with 9 bases left in between. This CDR3 is 14 amino acids long. Germline loops: CDR1 SGHRS, CDR2 YFSETQ. CDR3 DNA sequence: TGCGCCAGCAGCTGGGACATAACCTACAATGAGCAGTTCTTC. Protein: CASSWDITYNEQFF.

V and J are TRBV11-2 and TRBJ1-5; TRBD1 is a possible D gene (6 bases). The CDR3 has 16 residues. The V gene lost 5 bases and the J gene lost 6 bases, with 20 bases spanning the gap. Germline V lookup: CDR1 SGHAT, CDR2 FQNNGV. CDR3 region: CASSLGARGAGQPQHF. CDR3 coding DNA: TGTGCCAGCAGCCTGGGGGCCAGGGGCGCGGGTCAGCCCCAGCATTTT.

V and J are TRBV5-1 and TRBJ2-3, with TRBD2 matching over 8 bases. CDR1 and CDR2 (germline): SGHRS, YFSETQ. The V and J ends lost 3 bases and 6 bases, in that order; junction bases with no gene match: 9. The CDR3 runs to 15 residues. The CDR3 reads CASSSNGGAGDTQYF. The CDR3 bases are TGCGCCAGCAGCTCTAACGGGGGGGCAGGCGATACGCAGTATTTT. Using reference TRBV5-1 and TRBJ2-3 for the parts outside the CDR3, the full variable domain is KAGVTQTPRYLIKTRGQQVTLSCSPISGHRSVSWYQQTPGQGLQFLFEYFSETQRNKGNFPGRFSGRQFSNSRSEMNVSTLELGDSALYLCASSSNGGAGDTQYFGPGTRLTVL.

The chain is built from TRBV4-2 and TRBJ2-1; D possibly corresponds to TRBD2 (6 bases). The CDR3 contains 18 residues. V was cut by 0 bases and J by 7 bases, with 22 bases left in between. Germline CDR1 reads LGHNA; CDR2 reads YNFKEQ. The CDR3 sequence: CASSQEFKVGSGTNEQFF. DNA for the CDR3: TGTGCCAGCAGCCAAGAGTTTAAAGTCGGGAGCGGCACTAATGAGCAGTTCTTC.

The chain recombines TRBV27 with TRBJ1-6, with D unresolved. Germline loops: CDR1 MNHEY, CDR2 SMNVEV (reference sequence). The CDR3 consists of 16 residues. V gave up 0 bases and J gave up 9 bases, with 15 bases separating them. The CDR3 protein is CASSLSGQAGGSPLHF. The CDR3 DNA sequence: TGTGCCAGCAGTTTATCGGGCCAGGCTGGCGGTTCACCCCTCCACTTT.

The J gene is TRBJ2-7, the V gene TRBV7-9; D call uncertain. The V end was cut by 5 bases, the J end by 3 bases, with 5 bases between. Germline loops: CDR1 SEHNR, CDR2 FQNEAQ (reference sequence). CDR3 length: 11 residues. CDR3 sequence (DNA): TGTGCCAGCAGCGTAGACTACGAGCAGTACTTC. Protein sequence: CASSVDYEQYF.

The V gene is TRBV11-1, the J gene TRBJ2-7, with D possibly being TRBD1 (6 bases). The CDR3 loop spans 14 amino acids. The V end was cut by 5 bases, the J end by 2 bases, with 13 bases between. Germline CDR1 is SGHAT and CDR2 is FQDESV (reference sequence). This chain's CDR3 is CASSLRQGTYEQYF. CDR3 sequence (DNA): TGTGCCAGCAGCCTCAGGCAGGGGACCTACGAGCAGTACTTC.

This chain links TRBV4-3 with TRBJ1-1; D not resolved. The CDR3 has 13 amino acids. Trimming removed 1 base from V and 1 base from J, with 4 bases in between. Per germline, CDR1 LGHNA and CDR2 YSLEER. CDR3 DNA sequence: TGCGCCAGCAGCCAAGTAGGGAACACTGAAGCTTTCTTT. Amino acids: CASSQVGNTEAFF.

The V gene is TRBV19, the J gene TRBJ1-4; the D gene is possibly TRBD1 (5 bases). Trimming took off 7 bases at V and 8 bases at J, with 17 bases between the two ends. Germline V gene lookup returns CDR1 LNHDA and CDR2 SQIVND (reference sequence). The CDR3 covers 14 residues. The CDR3 loop is CASIGRRGGEKLFF. In nucleotides, the CDR3 is TGTGCCAGTATCGGCCGGAGGGGAGGCGAAAAACTGTTTTTT.

This sequence joins TRBV19 and TRBJ2-5; D remains unclear. Germline lookup yields CDR1 LNHDA and CDR2 SQIVND (reference sequence). The CDR3 length is 15 residues. The V end lost 5 bases, the J end lost 9 bases, and 22 bases lay between the germline ends. CDR3 in amino acids: CASSLRRTDGWAQYF. The DNA of the CDR3 is TGTGCCAGTAGTTTACGACGGACCGATGGTTGGGCCCAGTACTTC.